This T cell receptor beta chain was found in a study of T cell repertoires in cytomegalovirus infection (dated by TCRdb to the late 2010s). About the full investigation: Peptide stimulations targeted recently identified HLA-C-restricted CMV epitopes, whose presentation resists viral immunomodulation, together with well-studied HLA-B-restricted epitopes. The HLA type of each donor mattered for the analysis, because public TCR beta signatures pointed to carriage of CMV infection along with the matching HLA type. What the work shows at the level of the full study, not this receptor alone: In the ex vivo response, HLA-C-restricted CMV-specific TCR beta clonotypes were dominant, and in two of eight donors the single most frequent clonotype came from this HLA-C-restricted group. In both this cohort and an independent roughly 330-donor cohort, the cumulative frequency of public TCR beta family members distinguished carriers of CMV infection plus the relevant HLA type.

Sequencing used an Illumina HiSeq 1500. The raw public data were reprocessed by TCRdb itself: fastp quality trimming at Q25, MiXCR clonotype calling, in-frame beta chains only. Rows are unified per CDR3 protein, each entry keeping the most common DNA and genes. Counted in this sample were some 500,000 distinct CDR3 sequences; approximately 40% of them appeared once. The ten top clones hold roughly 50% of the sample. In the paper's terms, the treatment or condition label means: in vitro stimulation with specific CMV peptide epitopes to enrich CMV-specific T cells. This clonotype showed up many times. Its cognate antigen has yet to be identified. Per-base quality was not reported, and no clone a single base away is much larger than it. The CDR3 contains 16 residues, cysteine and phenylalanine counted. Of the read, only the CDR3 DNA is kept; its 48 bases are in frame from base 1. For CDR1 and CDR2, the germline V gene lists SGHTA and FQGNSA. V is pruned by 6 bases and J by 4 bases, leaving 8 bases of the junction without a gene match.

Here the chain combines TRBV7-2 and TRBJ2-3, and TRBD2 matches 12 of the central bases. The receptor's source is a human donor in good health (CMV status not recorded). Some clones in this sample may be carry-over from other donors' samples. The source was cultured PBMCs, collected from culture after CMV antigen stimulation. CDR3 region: CASRATSGSSADTQYF. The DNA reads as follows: TGTGCCAGCAGGGCGACTAGCGGGAGTTCGGCAGATACGCAGTATTTT. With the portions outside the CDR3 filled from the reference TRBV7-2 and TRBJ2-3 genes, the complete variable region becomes GAGVSQSPSNKVTEKGKDVELRCDPISGHTALYWYRQSLGQGLEFLIYFQGNSAPDKSGLPSDRFSAERTGGSVSTLTIQRTQQEDSAVYLCASRATSGSSADTQYFGPGTRLTVL.